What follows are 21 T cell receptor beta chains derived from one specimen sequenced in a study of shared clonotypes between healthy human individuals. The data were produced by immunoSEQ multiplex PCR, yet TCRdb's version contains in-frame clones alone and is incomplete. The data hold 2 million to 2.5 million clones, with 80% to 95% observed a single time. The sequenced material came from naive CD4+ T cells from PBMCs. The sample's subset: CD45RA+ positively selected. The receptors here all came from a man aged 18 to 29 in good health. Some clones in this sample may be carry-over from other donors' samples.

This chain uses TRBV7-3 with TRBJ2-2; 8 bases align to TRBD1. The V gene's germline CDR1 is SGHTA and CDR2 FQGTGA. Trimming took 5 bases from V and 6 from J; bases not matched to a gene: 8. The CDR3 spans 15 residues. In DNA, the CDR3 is TGTGCCAGCAGCCGGTCAGGGGGCAAGTCCGGGGAGCTGTTTTTT. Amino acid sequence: CASSRSGGKSGELFF. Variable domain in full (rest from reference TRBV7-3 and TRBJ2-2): GAGVSQTPSNKVTEKGKYVELRCDPISGHTALYWYRQSLGQGPEFLIYFQGTGAADDSGLPNDRFFAVRPEGSVSTLKIQRTERGDSAVYLCASSRSGGKSGELFFGEGSRLTVL.

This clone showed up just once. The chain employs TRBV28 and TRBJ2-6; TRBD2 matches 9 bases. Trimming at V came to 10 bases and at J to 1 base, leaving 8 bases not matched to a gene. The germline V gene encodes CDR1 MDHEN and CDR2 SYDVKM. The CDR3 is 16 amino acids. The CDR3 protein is CATVSGSTSGANVLTF. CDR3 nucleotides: TGTGCCACTGTTAGCGGGAGTACATCTGGGGCCAACGTCCTGACTTTC.

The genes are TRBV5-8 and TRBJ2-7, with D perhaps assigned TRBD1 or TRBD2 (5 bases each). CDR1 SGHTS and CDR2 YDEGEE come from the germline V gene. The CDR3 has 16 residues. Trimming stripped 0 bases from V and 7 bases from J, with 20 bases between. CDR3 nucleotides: TGTGCCAGCAGCTTGGGTTTGGGGGTCCTTCTTGATGAGCAGTACTTC. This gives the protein CASSLGLGVLLDEQYF.

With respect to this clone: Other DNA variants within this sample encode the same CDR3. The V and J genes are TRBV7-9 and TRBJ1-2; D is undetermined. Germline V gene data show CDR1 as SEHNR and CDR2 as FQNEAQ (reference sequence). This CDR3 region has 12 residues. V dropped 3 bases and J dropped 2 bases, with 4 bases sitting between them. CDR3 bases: TGTGCCAGCAGCTTCGGGAACTATGGCTACACCTTC. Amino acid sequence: CASSFGNYGYTF.

CDR3 nucleotide sequence: TGTGCCAGCAGTGAAGGCAGGGTCTCTGGAAACACCATATATTTT. The encoded protein is CASSEGRVSGNTIYF. The rearrangement joins TRBV6-1 to TRBJ1-3, with D possibly being TRBD1 (5 bases). There are 15 residues in the CDR3. Germline loops: CDR1 MNHNS, CDR2 SASEGT. Deletions cut 1 base from V and 0 bases from J, with 7 bases between.

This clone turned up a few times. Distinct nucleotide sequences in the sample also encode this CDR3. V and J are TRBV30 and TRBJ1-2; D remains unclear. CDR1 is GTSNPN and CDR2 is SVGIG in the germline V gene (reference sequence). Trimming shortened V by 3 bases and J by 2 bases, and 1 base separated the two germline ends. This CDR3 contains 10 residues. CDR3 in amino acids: CAWSNYGYTF. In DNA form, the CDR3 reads TGTGCCTGGAGCAACTATGGCTACACCTTC.

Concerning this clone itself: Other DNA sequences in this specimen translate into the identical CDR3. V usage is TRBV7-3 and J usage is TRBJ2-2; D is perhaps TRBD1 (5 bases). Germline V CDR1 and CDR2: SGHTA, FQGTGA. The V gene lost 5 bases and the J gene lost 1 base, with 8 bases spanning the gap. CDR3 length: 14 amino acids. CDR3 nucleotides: TGTGCCAGCAGCGCCACAGGGAACACCGGGGAGCTGTTTTTT. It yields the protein CASSATGNTGELFF. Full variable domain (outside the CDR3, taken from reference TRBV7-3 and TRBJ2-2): GAGVSQTPSNKVTEKGKYVELRCDPISGHTALYWYRQSLGQGPEFLIYFQGTGAADDSGLPNDRFFAVRPEGSVSTLKIQRTERGDSAVYLCASSATGNTGELFFGEGSRLTVL.

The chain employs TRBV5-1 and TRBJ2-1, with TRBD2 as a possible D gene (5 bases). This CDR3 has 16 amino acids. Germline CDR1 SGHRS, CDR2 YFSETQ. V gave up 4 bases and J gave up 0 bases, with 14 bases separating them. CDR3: CASSPGGTSSYNEQFF. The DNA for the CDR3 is TGCGCCAGCAGCCCCGGAGGAACTAGCTCCTACAATGAGCAGTTCTTC.

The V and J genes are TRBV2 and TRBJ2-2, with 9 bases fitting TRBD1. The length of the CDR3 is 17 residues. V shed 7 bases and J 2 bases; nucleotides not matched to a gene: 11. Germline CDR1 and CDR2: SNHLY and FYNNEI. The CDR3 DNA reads TGTGCCAGCACTCGTCAGGGGGGACAGGGAAACACCGGGGAGCTGTTTTTT. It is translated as CASTRQGGQGNTGELFF.

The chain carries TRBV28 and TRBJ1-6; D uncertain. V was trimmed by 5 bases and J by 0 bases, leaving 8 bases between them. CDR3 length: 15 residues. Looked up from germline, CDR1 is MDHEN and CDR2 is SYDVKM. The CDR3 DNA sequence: TGTGCCAGCAGTGGAGCCAGCTCCTATAATTCACCCCTCCACTTT. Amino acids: CASSGASSYNSPLHF.

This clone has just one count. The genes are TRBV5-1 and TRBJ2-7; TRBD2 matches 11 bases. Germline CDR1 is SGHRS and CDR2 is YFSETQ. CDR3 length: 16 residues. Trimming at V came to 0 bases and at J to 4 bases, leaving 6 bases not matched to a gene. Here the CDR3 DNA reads TGCGCCAGCAGCTTGGCCCCCGCTAGCGGGAGGTACGAGCAGTACTTC. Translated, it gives CASSLAPASGRYEQYF.

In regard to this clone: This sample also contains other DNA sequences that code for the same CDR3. CDR3 protein: CASSLGGNTEAFF. Written as DNA, the CDR3 is TGCGCCAGCAGCTTGGGGGGCAACACTGAAGCTTTCTTT. The chain joins TRBV5-1 to TRBJ1-1, with a weak D call TRBD1 (5 bases). V was pared by 0 bases and J by 2 bases, with 5 bases between. The germline gives CDR1 SGHRS, CDR2 YFSETQ. The CDR3 covers 13 residues.

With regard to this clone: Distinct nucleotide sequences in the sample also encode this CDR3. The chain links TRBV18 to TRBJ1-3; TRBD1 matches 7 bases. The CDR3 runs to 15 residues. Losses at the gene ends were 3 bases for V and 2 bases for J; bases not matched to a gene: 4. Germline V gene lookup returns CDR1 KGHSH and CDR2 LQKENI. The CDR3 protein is CASSPETGAGNTIYF. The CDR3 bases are TGTGCCAGCTCACCCGAAACAGGGGCTGGAAACACCATATATTTT.

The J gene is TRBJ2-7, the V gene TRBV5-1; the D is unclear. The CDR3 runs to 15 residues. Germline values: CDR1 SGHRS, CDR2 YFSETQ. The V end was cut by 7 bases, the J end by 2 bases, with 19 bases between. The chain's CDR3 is CASHRGSPTPYEQYF. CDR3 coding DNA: TGCGCCAGCCACCGAGGTAGTCCCACACCCTACGAGCAGTACTTC.

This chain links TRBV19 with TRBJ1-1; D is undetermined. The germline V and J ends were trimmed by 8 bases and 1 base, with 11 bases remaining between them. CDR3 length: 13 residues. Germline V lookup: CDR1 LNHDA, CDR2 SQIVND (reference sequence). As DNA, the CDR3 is TGTGCCAGTGCGGGCTACGGGAACACTGAAGCTTTCTTT. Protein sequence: CASAGYGNTEAFF.

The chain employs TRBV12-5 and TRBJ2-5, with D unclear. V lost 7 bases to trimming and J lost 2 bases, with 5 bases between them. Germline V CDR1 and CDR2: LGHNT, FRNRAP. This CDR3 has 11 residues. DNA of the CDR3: TGTGCTAGTGCTATGCAAGAGACCCAGTACTTC. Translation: CASAMQETQYF.

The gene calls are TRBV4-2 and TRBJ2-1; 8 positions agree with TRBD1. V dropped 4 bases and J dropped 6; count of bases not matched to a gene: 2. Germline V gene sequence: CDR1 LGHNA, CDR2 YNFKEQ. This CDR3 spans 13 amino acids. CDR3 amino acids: CASSLRGLNEQFF. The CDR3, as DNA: TGTGCCAGCAGCCTCAGGGGGCTCAATGAGCAGTTCTTC.

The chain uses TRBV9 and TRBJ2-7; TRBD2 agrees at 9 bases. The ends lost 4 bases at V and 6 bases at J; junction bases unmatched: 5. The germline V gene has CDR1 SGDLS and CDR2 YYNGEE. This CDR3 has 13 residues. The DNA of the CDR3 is TGTGCCAGCAGCTTAGCGGGGGTTTCCGAGCAGTACTTC. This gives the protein CASSLAGVSEQYF. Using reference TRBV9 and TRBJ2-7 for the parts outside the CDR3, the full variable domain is DSGVTQTPKHLITATGQRVTLRCSPRSGDLSVYWYQQSLDQGLQFLIQYYNGEERAKGNILERFSAQQFPDLHSELNLSSLELGDSALYFCASSLAGVSEQYFGPGTRLTVT.

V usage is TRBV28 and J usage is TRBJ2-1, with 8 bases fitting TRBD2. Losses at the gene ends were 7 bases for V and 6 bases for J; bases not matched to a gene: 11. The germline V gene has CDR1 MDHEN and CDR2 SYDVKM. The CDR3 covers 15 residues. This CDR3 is CASTPGLAGRNEQFF. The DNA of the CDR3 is TGTGCCAGCACCCCCGGTCTAGCGGGTCGCAATGAGCAGTTCTTC.

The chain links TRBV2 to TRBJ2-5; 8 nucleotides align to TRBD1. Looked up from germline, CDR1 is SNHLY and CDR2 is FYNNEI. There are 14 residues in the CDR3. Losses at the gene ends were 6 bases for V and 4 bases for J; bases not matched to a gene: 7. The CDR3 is CASRQTGVPETQYF. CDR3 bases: TGTGCCAGCAGGCAGACAGGGGTTCCAGAGACCCAGTACTTC.

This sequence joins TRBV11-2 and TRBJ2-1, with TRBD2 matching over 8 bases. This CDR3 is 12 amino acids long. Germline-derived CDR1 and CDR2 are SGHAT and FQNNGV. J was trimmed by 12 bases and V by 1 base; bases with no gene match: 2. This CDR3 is CASSLVAGGQFF. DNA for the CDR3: TGTGCCAGCAGCTTAGTGGCGGGAGGGCAGTTCTTC.